This T cell receptor beta chain comes out of a study of blood T cell repertoires in COVID-19. Sequencing was performed with immunoSEQ multiplex PCR; in TCRdb, only in-frame clones are kept and a portion is missing. Here the sample spans about 150,000 clones, 80% to 90% being singletons. Germline V gene data show CDR1 as SGHTA and CDR2 as FQGNSA. CDR3 length equals 15 residues. Trimming pared 3 bases from V and 4 bases from J, leaving 13 bases between. The sequence was obtained from a woman aged 55-70 years with COVID-19, enrolled during active disease. Input material: peripheral blood. The chain combines TRBV7-2 with TRBJ1-3, with TRBD1 as a possible D gene (5 bases). CDR3 DNA sequence: TGTGCCAGCAGCTTCTACCAACAGGCGGGAAACACCATATATTTT. It is translated as CASSFYQQAGNTIYF.